A selection of T cell receptor beta chains follows, all from one sample in a study of blood T cell repertoires in COVID-19. The repertoire was sequenced with immunoSEQ multiplex PCR; TCRdb's copy has only in-frame clones and lacks some. The data hold under 400,000 clones, with approximately 86% observed a single time. Sequencing input: PBMCs or T cells enriched from blood (not recorded which). All receptors derive from a woman between 35 and 50 years old with acute COVID-19. CDR3s include the opening cysteine and the closing phenylalanine or tryptophan. Each record gives: V gene, J gene, D gene, clone size, CDR3 protein, CDR3 DNA. D genes are given only for firm matches. The size of a clone is reported for some rows only, either as once, few or many, or as a class for expanded clones.

V: TRBV7-9; J: TRBJ2-2; D: NA; size: few; CDR3: CASSSGATGNTGELFF; DNA: TGTGCCAGCAGCTCCGGAGCGACAGGGAACACCGGGGAGCTGTTTTTT
V: TRBV29-1; J: TRBJ1-2; D: NA; size: NA; CDR3: CSVSSGAGWGYTF; DNA: TGCAGCGTATCTTCAGGGGCAGGATGGGGCTACACCTTC
V: TRBV28; J: TRBJ1-1; D: NA; size: NA; CDR3: CASETALDWNTEAFF; DNA: TGTGCCAGCGAAACAGCTTTGGATTGGAACACTGAAGCTTTCTTT
V: TRBV19; J: TRBJ1-5; D: NA; size: NA; CDR3: CASSIGWDLGGQPQHF; DNA: TGTGCCAGTAGTATCGGCTGGGACCTAGGGGGTCAGCCCCAGCATTTT
V: TRBV18; J: TRBJ2-3; D: NA; size: NA; CDR3: CASSLAPGMSTDTQYF; DNA: TGTGCCAGCTCACTCGCACCGGGGATGAGCACAGATACGCAGTATTTT
V: TRBV6-4; J: TRBJ1-1; D: NA; size: once; CDR3: CASSANSNTEAFF; DNA: TGTGCCAGCAGTGCCAACTCGAACACTGAAGCTTTCTTT
V: TRBV6-5; J: TRBJ2-7; D: TRBD1; size: NA; CDR3: CASSYNRGTYEQYF; DNA: TGTGCCAGCAGTTACAACAGGGGTACCTACGAGCAGTACTTC
V: TRBV7-9; J: TRBJ2-2; D: NA; size: NA; CDR3: CASWRDTGELFF; DNA: TGTGCCAGCTGGCGGGACACCGGGGAGCTGTTTTTT
V: TRBV7-3; J: TRBJ2-3; D: TRBD2; size: NA; CDR3: CASSPTSGGADTQYF; DNA: TGTGCCAGCAGCCCAACTAGCGGGGGTGCAGATACGCAGTATTTT
V: TRBV4-3; J: TRBJ2-1; D: NA; size: once; CDR3: CASSQETAHYNEQFF; DNA: TGCGCCAGCAGCCAAGAAACAGCCCACTACAATGAGCAGTTCTTC
V: TRBV18; J: TRBJ2-1; D: TRBD1; size: NA; CDR3: CASSLTGWSNEQFF; DNA: TGTGCCAGCTCTCTGACAGGGTGGTCCAATGAGCAGTTCTTC
V: TRBV2; J: TRBJ1-1; D: NA; size: NA; CDR3: CASNRDTGLTGTEAFF; DNA: TGTGCCAGCAACCGGGACACAGGCCTCACTGGGACTGAAGCTTTCTTT
V: TRBV7-9; J: TRBJ1-1; D: TRBD1; size: NA; CDR3: CASRLTTGENTEAFF; DNA: TGTGCCAGCAGACTAACGACAGGGGAGAACACTGAAGCTTTCTTT
V: TRBV7-2; J: TRBJ2-7; D: TRBD2; size: NA; CDR3: CASSPRGVTYEQYF; DNA: TGTGCCAGCAGCCCTCGGGGGGTAACCTACGAGCAGTACTTC
V: TRBV28; J: TRBJ1-6; D: NA; size: NA; CDR3: CATLEGQWGNSPLHF; DNA: TGTGCCACCCTGGAAGGACAGTGGGGTAATTCACCCCTCCACTTT
V: TRBV2; J: TRBJ2-7; D: NA; size: NA; CDR3: CASSPPFSYEQYF; DNA: TGTGCCAGCAGTCCCCCGTTCTCCTACGAGCAGTACTTC
V: TRBV28; J: TRBJ2-1; D: NA; size: once; CDR3: CASSFPRLGINNEQFF; DNA: TGTGCCAGCAGTTTCCCTCGACTAGGAATAAACAATGAGCAGTTCTTC
V: TRBV28; J: TRBJ1-2; D: NA; size: NA; CDR3: CASRPGVVGYTF; DNA: TGTGCCAGCAGGCCAGGGGTGGTTGGCTACACCTTC
V: TRBV19; J: TRBJ2-1; D: NA; size: NA; CDR3: CASSQDSLYNEQFF; DNA: TGTGCCAGTAGTCAGGACAGCTTATACAATGAGCAGTTCTTC
V: TRBV7-9; J: TRBJ2-5; D: NA; size: NA; CDR3: CASSQQGGQETQYF; DNA: TGTGCCAGCAGCCAACAGGGTGGCCAAGAGACCCAGTACTTC
V: TRBV11-2; J: TRBJ2-7; D: NA; size: NA; CDR3: CASSLGLISYEQYF; DNA: TGTGCCAGCAGTTTGGGACTTATCTCCTACGAGCAGTACTTC
V: TRBV7-2; J: TRBJ1-1; D: NA; size: NA; CDR3: CASNLRQSDQANTEAFF; DNA: TGTGCCAGCAACTTACGACAGTCTGATCAGGCGAACACTGAAGCTTTCTTT
V: TRBV15; J: TRBJ1-4; D: TRBD1; size: NA; CDR3: CATSRGQEFEKLFF; DNA: TGTGCCACCAGCAGGGGACAGGAATTTGAAAAACTGTTTTTT
V: TRBV5-4; J: TRBJ1-5; D: NA; size: NA; CDR3: CASSLAGVDQPQHF; DNA: TGTGCCAGCAGCTTGGCGGGGGTGGATCAGCCCCAGCATTTT
V: TRBV7-8; J: TRBJ1-2; D: TRBD1; size: NA; CDR3: CASRQTGGMGGYTF; DNA: TGTGCCAGCAGACAAACAGGGGGCATGGGTGGCTACACCTTC
V: TRBV3-1/TRBV3-2; J: TRBJ1-1; D: TRBD1; size: NA; CDR3: CASTLQGMNTEAFF; DNA: TGTGCCAGCACCCTACAGGGGATGAACACTGAAGCTTTCTTT
V: TRBV11-2; J: TRBJ1-1; D: NA; size: NA; CDR3: CASSLLRGNTEAFF; DNA: TGTGCCAGCAGCTTATTACGAGGAAACACTGAAGCTTTCTTT
V: TRBV28; J: TRBJ1-3; D: NA; size: once; CDR3: CAQHQGLSSGNTIYF; DNA: TGTGCTCAACACCAGGGACTTTCCTCTGGAAACACCATATATTTT
V: TRBV4-2; J: TRBJ1-1; D: NA; size: NA; CDR3: CASSLMGQKNTEAFF; DNA: TGTGCCAGCAGCCTCATGGGGCAGAAGAACACTGAAGCTTTCTTT
V: TRBV19; J: TRBJ1-4; D: TRBD1; size: NA; CDR3: CASSQAKGAGGGTNEKLFF; DNA: TGTGCCAGTAGCCAAGCTAAGGGGGCAGGGGGAGGAACTAATGAAAAACTGTTTTTT
V: TRBV19; J: TRBJ2-1; D: NA; size: NA; CDR3: CASSTSSGNEQFF; DNA: TGTGCCAGTAGTACTTCTAGTGGAAATGAGCAGTTCTTC
V: TRBV27; J: TRBJ1-1; D: NA; size: NA; CDR3: CASSHGIGSLEAFF; DNA: TGTGCCAGCAGTCACGGGATAGGTTCCCTTGAAGCTTTCTTT
V: TRBV19; J: TRBJ1-2; D: NA; size: NA; CDR3: CASSIVRQLNYGYTF; DNA: TGTGCCAGTAGTATAGTCCGACAGCTAAACTATGGCTACACCTTC
V: TRBV7-2; J: TRBJ1-1; D: TRBD1; size: NA; CDR3: CASSSGQGAYTEAFF; DNA: TGTGCCAGCAGCTCCGGACAGGGGGCCTACACTGAAGCTTTCTTT
V: TRBV19; J: TRBJ1-2; D: NA; size: NA; CDR3: CASSPWEGKVFGGYTF; DNA: TGTGCCAGTAGCCCCTGGGAGGGTAAAGTCTTTGGTGGCTACACCTTC
V: TRBV15; J: TRBJ1-2; D: NA; size: NA; CDR3: CATSRDSQASGYTF; DNA: TGTGCCACCAGCAGAGATTCTCAGGCCTCTGGCTACACCTTC
V: TRBV19; J: TRBJ1-1; D: TRBD1; size: NA; CDR3: CASSRQGAMGDTEAFF; DNA: TGTGCCAGTAGTAGACAGGGGGCGATGGGTGACACTGAAGCTTTCTTT
V: TRBV9; J: TRBJ2-2; D: TRBD2; size: NA; CDR3: CASSVFAGGIVGELFF; DNA: TGTGCCAGCAGCGTATTCGCGGGGGGGATCGTCGGGGAGCTGTTTTTT
V: TRBV4-1; J: TRBJ1-5; D: TRBD1; size: NA; CDR3: CASSLEPLDRNSNQPQHF; DNA: TGCGCCAGCAGCCTTGAACCCCTGGACAGGAATAGCAATCAGCCCCAGCATTTT
V: TRBV9; J: TRBJ2-3; D: TRBD1; size: NA; CDR3: CASSVKGGGAGGAKDTQYF; DNA: TGTGCCAGCAGCGTAAAGGGCGGAGGGGCAGGGGGCGCGAAAGATACGCAGTATTTT
V: TRBV2; J: TRBJ2-7; D: TRBD2; size: NA; CDR3: CASRGLAGIQNYEQYF; DNA: TGTGCCAGCAGGGGACTAGCGGGAATACAAAATTACGAGCAGTACTTC
V: TRBV7-7; J: TRBJ2-2; D: TRBD2; size: NA; CDR3: CASSLYGTSFGTGELFF; DNA: TGTGCTAGCAGCTTATACGGGACTAGCTTTGGCACCGGGGAGCTGTTTTTT
V: TRBV6-5; J: TRBJ1-2; D: TRBD1; size: NA; CDR3: CASSFPDRASGYTF; DNA: TGTGCCAGCAGCTTCCCGGACAGGGCGAGCGGCTACACCTTC